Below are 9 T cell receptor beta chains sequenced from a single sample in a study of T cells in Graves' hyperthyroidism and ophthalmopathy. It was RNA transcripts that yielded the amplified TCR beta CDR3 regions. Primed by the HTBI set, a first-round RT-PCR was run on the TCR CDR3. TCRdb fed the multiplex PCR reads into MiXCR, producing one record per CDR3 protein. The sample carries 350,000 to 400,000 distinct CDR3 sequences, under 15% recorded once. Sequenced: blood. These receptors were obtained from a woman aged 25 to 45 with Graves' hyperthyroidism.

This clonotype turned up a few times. The CDR3 DNA sequence: TGTGCCAGTAGTCGGGACAGGGGAACCAAAAACATTCAGTACTTC. Amino acid sequence: CASSRDRGTKNIQYF. V and J are TRBV19 and TRBJ2-4, with 10 bases matching TRBD1. Per germline, CDR1 LNHDA and CDR2 SQIVND (reference sequence). V lost 5 bases to trimming and J lost 2 bases; unmatched junction nucleotides: 3. The CDR3 is 15 residues long.

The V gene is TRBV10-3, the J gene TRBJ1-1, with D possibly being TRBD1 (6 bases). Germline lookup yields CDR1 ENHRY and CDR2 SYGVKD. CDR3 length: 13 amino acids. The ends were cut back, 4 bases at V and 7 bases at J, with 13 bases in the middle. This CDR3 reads CAISGGGPREAFF. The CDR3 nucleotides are TGTGCCATCAGTGGGGGGGGGCCCCGTGAAGCTTTCTTT.

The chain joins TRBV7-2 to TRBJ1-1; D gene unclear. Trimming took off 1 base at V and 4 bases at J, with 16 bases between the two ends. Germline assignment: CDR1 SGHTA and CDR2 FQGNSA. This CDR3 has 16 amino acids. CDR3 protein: CASSLGGGLRSTEAFF. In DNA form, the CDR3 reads TGTGCCAGCAGCTTAGGCGGCGGACTCCGAAGCACTGAAGCTTTCTTT.

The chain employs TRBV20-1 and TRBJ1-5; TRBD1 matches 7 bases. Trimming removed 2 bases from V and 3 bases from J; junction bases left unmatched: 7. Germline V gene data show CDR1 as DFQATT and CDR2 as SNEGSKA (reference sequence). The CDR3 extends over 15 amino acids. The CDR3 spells CSARPDRRVNQPQHF. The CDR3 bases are TGCAGTGCTAGACCGGACAGGAGGGTCAATCAGCCCCAGCATTTT.

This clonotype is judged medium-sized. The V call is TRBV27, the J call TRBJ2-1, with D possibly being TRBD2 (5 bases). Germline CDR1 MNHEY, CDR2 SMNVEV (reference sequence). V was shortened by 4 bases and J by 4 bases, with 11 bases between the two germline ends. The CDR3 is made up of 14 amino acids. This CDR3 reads CASSSVGRYNEQFF. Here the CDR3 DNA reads TGTGCCAGCAGTTCGGTTGGGAGATACAATGAGCAGTTCTTC.

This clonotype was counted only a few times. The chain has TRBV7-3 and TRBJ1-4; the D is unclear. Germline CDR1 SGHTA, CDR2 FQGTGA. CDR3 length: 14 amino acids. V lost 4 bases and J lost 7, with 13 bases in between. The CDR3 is CASSWAGTAEKLFF. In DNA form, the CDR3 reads TGTGCCAGCAGCTGGGCCGGCACAGCTGAAAAACTGTTTTTT.

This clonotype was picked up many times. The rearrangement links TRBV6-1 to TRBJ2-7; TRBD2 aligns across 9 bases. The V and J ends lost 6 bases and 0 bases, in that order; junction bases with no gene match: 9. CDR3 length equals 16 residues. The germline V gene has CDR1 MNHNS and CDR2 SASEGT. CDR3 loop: CASRGASGISSYEQYF. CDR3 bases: TGTGCCAGCAGAGGAGCTAGCGGGATCAGCTCCTACGAGCAGTACTTC.

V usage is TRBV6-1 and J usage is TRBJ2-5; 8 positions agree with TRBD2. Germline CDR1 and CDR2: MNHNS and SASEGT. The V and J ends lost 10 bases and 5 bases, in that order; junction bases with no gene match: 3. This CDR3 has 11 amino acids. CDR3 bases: TGTGCCACCTTAGCGGGGGAGACCCAGTACTTC. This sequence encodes CATLAGETQYF.

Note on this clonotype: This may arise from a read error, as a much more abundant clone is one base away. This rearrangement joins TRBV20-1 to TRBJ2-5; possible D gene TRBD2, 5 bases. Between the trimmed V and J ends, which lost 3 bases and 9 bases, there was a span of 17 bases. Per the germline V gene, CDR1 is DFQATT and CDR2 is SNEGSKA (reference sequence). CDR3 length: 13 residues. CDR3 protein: CSASLVVAGAQYF. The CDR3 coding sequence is TGCAGTGCTAGCCTCGTAGTAGCCGGGGCCCAGTACTTC.